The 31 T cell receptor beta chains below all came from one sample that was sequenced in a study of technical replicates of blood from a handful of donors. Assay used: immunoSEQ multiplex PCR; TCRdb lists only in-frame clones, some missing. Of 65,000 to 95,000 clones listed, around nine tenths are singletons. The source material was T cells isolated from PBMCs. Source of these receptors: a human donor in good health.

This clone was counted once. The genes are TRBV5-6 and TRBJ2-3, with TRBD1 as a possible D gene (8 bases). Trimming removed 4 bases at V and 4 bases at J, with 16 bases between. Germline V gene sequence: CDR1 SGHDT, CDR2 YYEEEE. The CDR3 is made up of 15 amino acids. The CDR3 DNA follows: TGTGCCAGCAGCCGTACAGGGGGGGAGGCAGATACGCAGTATTTT. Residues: CASSRTGGEADTQYF.

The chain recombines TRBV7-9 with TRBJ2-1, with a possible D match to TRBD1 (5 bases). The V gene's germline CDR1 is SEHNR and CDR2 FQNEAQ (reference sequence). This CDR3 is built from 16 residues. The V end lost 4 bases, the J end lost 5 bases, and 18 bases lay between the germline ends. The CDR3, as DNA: TGTGCCAGCAGCTATCTCCAGGGTTCGACGAACAATGAGCAGTTCTTC. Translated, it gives CASSYLQGSTNNEQFF.

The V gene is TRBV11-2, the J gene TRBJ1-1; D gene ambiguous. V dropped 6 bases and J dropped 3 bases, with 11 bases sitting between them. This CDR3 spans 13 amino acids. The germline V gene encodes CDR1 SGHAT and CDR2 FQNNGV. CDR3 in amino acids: CASRLSPDTEAFF. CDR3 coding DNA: TGTGCCAGCAGACTAAGTCCGGACACTGAAGCTTTCTTT.

In DNA form, the CDR3 reads TGCGCCAGCAGCCAACCCGGGAGGGCGGCCAAAAACATTCAGTACTTC. This codes for CASSQPGRAAKNIQYF. The chain combines TRBV4-1 with TRBJ2-4; 8 bases match TRBD2. Per the germline V gene, CDR1 is MGHRA and CDR2 is YSYEKL. Trimming cost V 2 bases and J 1 base; bases outside gene matches: 4. The CDR3 is made up of 16 amino acids.

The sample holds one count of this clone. CDR3 amino acids: CASSSLERGSEAFF. In nucleotides, the CDR3 is TGTGCCAGCAGTTCCCTCGAGCGGGGGAGTGAAGCTTTCTTT. The chain employs TRBV6-5 and TRBJ1-1; tentative D call: TRBD1 (5 bases). The germline V gene has CDR1 MNHEY and CDR2 SVGAGI. The length of the CDR3 is 14 residues. Trimming pared 4 bases from V and 7 bases from J, leaving 16 bases between.

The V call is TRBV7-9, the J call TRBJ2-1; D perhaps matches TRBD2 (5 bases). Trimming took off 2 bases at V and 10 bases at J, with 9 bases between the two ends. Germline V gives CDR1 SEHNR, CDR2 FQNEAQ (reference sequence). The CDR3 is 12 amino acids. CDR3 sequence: CASSLTPGEQFF. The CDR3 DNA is TGTGCCAGCAGCTTAACGCCGGGAGAGCAGTTCTTC.

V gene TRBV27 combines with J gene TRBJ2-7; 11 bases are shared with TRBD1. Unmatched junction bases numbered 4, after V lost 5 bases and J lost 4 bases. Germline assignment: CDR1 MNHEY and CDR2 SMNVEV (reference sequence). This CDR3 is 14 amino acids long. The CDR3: CASSPGQGAYEQYF. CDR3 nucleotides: TGTGCCAGCAGTCCTGGACAGGGGGCTTACGAGCAGTACTTC.

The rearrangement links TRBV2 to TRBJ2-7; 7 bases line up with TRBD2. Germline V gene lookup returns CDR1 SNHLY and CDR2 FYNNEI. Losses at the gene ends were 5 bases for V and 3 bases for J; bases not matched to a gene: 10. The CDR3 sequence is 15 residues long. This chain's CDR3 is CASSPDLLADYEQYF. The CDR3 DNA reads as TGTGCCAGCAGTCCCGACCTCCTAGCGGACTACGAGCAGTACTTC.

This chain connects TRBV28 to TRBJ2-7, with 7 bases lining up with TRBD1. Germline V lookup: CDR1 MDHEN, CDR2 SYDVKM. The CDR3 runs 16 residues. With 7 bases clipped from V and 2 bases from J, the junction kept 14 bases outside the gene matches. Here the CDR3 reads CASTQSTGSRTYEQYF. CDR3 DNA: TGTGCCAGCACCCAATCGACAGGGTCGCGGACCTACGAGCAGTACTTC.

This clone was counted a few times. CDR3 DNA sequence: TGTGCCAGCAGTTACGTCGTCCCAACGGGCAATCAGCCCCAGCATTTT. Translating gives CASSYVVPTGNQPQHF. The J gene is TRBJ1-5, the V gene TRBV6-6, with unresolved D. Germline lookup yields CDR1 MNHNY and CDR2 SVGAGI (reference sequence). The V gene lost 2 bases and the J gene lost 2 bases, with 13 bases spanning the gap. The CDR3 spans 16 residues.

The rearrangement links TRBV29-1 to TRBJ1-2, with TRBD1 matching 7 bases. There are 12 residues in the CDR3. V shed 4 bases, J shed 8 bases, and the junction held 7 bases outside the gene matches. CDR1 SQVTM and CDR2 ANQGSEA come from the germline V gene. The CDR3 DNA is TGCAGCGTTGCCCTAGGGGGCGCAGGCTACACCTTC. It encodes CSVALGGAGYTF.

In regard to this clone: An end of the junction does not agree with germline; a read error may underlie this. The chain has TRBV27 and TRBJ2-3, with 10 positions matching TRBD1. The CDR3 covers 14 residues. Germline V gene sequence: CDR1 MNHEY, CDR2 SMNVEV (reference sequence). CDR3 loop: CASSLSGQGDTQYF. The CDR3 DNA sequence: TGTGCCAGCAGTCTATCGGGACAGGGGGATACGCAGTATTTT.

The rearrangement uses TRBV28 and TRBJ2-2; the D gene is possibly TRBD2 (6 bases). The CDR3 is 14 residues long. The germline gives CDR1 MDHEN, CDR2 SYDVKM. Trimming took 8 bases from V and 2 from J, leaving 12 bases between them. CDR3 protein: CASLLGGNTGELFF. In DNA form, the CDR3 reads TGTGCCAGCCTCTTGGGGGGTAACACCGGGGAGCTGTTTTTT.

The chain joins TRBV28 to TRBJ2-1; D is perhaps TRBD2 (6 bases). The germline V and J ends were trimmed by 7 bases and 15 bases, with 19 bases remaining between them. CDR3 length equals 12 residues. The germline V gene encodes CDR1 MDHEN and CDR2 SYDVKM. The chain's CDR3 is CASTRVGGTMFF. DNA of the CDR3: TGTGCCAGCACTCGGGTGGGAGGAACCATGTTCTTC.

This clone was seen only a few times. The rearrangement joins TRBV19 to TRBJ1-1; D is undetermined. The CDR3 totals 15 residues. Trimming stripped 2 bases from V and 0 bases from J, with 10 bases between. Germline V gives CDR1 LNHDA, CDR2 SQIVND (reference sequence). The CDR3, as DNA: TGTGCCAGTAGTATATCGGTAAAGATGAACACTGAAGCTTTCTTT. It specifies CASSISVKMNTEAFF. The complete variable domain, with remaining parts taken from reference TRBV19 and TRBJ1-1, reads DGGITQSPKYLFRKEGQNVTLSCEQNLNHDAMYWYRQDPGQGLRLIYYSQIVNDFQKGDIAEGYSVSREKKESFPLTVTSAQKNPTAFYLCASSISVKMNTEAFFGQGTRLTVV.

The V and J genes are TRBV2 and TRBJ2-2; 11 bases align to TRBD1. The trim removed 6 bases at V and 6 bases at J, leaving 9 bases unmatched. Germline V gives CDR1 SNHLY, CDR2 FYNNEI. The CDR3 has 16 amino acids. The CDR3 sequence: CASRARPGQGAGELFF. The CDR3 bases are TGTGCCAGCAGAGCGAGACCGGGACAGGGGGCCGGGGAGCTGTTTTTT.

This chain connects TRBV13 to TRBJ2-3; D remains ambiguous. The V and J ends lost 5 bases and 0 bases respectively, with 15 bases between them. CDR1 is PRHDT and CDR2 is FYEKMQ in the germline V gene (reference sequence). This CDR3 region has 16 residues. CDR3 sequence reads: CASSPPLGVSTDTQYF. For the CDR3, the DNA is TGTGCCAGCAGCCCACCATTAGGAGTTAGCACAGATACGCAGTATTTT.

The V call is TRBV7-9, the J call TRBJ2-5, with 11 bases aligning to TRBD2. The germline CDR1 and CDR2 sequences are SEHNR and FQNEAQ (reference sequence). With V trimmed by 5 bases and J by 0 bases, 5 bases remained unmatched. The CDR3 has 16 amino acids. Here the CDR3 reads CASSRRLAGNQETQYF. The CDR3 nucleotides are TGTGCCAGCAGCCGCAGACTAGCGGGGAACCAAGAGACCCAGTACTTC.

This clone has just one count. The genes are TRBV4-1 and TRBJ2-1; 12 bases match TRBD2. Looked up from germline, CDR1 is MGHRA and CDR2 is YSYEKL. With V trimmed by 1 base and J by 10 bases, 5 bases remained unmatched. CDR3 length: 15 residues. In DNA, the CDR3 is TGCGCCAGCAGCCAAGGACTAGCGGGAGTCGGGGAGCAGTTCTTC. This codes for CASSQGLAGVGEQFF.

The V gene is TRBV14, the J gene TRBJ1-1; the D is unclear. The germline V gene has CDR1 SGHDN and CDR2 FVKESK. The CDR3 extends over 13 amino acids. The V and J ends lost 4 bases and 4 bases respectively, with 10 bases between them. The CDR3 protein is CASSPAGSTEAFF. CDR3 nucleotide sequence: TGTGCCAGCAGCCCGGCGGGGAGCACTGAAGCTTTCTTT.

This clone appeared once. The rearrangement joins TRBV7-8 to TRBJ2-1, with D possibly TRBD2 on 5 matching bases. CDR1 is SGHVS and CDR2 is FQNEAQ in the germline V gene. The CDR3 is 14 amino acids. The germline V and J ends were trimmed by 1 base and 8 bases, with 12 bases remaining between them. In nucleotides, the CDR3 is TGTGCCAGCAGCTTAGTATTGTCGGGGTATGAGCAGTTCTTC. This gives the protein CASSLVLSGYEQFF.

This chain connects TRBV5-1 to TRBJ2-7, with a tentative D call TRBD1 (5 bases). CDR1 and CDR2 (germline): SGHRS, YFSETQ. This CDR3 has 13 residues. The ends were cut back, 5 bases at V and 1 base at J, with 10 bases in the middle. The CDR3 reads CASRVTVSYEQYF. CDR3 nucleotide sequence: TGCGCCAGCAGGGTGACAGTTTCCTACGAGCAGTACTTC.

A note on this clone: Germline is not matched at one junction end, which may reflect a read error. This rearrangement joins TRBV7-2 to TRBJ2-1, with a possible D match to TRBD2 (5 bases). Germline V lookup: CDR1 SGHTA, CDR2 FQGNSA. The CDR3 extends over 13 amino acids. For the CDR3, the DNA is TGTGCCAGCAGGTTAGGAGGTCACAATGAGCAGTTCTTC. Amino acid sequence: CASRLGGHNEQFF.

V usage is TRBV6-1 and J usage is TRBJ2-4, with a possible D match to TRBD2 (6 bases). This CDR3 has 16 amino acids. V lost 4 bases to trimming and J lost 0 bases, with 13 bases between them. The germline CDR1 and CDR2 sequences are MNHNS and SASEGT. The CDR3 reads CASSVLGGLAKNIQYF. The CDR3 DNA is TGTGCCAGCAGTGTCTTGGGGGGTTTAGCCAAAAACATTCAGTACTTC.

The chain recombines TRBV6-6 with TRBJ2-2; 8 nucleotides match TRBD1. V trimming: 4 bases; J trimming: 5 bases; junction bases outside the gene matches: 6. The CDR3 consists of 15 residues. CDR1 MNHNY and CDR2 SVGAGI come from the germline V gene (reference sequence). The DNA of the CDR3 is TGTGCCAGCAGTTTCCCGGACAGGGTAACCGGGGAGCTGTTTTTT. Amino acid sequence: CASSFPDRVTGELFF.

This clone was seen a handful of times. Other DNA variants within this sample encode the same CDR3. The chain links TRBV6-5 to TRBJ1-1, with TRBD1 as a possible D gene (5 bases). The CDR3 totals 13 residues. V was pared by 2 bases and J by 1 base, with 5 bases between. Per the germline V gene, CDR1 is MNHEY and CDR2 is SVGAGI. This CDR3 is CASSYGQNTEAFF. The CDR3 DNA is TGTGCCAGCAGTTACGGACAGAACACTGAAGCTTTCTTT.

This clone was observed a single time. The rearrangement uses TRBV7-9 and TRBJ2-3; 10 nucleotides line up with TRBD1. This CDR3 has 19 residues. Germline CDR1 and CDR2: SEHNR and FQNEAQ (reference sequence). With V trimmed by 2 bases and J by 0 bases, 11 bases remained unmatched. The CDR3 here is CASSLRQGALPFSTDTQYF. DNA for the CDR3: TGTGCCAGCAGCTTACGACAGGGGGCCTTACCTTTCAGCACAGATACGCAGTATTTT.

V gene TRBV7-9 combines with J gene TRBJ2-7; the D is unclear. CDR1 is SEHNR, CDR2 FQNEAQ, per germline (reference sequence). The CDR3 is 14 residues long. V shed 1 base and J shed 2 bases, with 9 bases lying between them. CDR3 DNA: TGTGCCAGCAGCTTAGAGGCTAGGCCCTACGAGCAGTACTTC. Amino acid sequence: CASSLEARPYEQYF. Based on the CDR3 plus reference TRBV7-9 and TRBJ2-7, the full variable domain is DTGVSQNPRHKITKRGQNVTFRCDPISEHNRLYWYRQTLGQGPEFLTYFQNEAQLEKSRLLSDRFSAERPKGSFSTLEIQRTEQGDSAMYLCASSLEARPYEQYFGPGTRLTVT.

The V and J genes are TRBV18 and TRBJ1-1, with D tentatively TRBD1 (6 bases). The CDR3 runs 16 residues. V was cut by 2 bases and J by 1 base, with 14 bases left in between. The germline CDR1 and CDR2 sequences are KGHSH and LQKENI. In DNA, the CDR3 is TGTGCCAGCTCACCATCTGAGGGGGTGGGGAACACTGAAGCTTTCTTT. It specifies CASSPSEGVGNTEAFF.

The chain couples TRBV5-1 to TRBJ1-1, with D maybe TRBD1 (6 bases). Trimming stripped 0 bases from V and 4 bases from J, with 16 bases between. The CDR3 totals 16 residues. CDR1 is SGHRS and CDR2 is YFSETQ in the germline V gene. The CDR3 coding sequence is TGCGCCAGCAGCTTGGCCCTGGCAGGGGCGGCCACTGAAGCTTTCTTT. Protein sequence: CASSLALAGAATEAFF.

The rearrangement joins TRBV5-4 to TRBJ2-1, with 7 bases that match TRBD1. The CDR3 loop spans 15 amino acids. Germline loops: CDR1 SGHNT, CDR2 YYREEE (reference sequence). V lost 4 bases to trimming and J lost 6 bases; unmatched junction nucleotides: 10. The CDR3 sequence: CASSPMDRTSNEQFF. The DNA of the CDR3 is TGTGCCAGCAGCCCGATGGACAGGACCAGCAATGAGCAGTTCTTC.